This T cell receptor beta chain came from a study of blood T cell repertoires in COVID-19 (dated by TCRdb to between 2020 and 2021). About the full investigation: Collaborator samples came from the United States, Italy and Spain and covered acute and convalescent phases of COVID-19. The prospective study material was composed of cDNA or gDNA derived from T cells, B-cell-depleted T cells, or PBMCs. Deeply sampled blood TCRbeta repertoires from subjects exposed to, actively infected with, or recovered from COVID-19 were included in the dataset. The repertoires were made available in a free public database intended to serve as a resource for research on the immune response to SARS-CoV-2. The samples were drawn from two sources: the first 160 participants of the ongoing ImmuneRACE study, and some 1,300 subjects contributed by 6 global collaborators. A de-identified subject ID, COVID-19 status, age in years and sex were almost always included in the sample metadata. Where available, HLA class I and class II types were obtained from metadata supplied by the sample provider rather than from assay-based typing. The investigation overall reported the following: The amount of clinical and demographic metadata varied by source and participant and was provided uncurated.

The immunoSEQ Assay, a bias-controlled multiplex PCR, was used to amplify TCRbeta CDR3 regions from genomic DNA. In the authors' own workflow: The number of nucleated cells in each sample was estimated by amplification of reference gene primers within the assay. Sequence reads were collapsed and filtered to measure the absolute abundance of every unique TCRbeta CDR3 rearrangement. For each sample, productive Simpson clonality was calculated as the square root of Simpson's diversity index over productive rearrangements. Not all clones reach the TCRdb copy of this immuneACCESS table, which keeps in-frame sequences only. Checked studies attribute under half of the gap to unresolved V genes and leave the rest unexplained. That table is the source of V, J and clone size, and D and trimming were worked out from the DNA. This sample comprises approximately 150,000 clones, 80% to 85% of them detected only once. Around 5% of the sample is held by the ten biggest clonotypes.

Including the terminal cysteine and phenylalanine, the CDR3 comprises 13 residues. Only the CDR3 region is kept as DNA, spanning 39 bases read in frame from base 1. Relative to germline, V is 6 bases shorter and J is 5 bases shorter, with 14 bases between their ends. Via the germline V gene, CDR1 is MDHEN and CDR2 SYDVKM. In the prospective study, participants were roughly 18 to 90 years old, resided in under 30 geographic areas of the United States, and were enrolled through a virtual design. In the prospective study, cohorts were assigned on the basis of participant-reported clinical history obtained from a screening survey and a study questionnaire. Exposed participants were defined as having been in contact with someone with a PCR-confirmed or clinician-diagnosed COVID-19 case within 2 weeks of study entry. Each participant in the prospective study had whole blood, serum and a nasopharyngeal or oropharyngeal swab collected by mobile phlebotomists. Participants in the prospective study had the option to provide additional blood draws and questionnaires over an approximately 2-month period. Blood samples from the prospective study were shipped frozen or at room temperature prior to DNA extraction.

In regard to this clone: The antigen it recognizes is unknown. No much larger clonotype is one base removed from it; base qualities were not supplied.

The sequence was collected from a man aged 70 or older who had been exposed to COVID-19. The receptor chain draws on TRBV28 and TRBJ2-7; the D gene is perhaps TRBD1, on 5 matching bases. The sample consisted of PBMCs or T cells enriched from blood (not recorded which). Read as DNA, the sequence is TGTGCCAGCAGCCCGACAGTGGACCACGAGCAGTACTTC. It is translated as CASSPTVDHEQYF.